Following are 30 T cell receptor beta chains from one sample sequenced in a study of cytotoxic CD8 clonotypes in ibrutinib-treated CLL. Sequencing used immunoSEQ multiplex PCR; TCRdb keeps in-frame clones, though not all of them. Of around 130,000 clones in the sample, less than 90% were seen once. The material sequenced was PBMCs, taken after 24 months of ibrutinib treatment. The receptors originated from a human donor with chronic lymphocytic leukemia.

The chain combines TRBV9 with TRBJ2-3, with 8 bases matching TRBD1. CDR3 length: 16 amino acids. V lost 3 bases to trimming and J lost 3 bases; unmatched junction nucleotides: 9. The germline V gene encodes CDR1 SGDLS and CDR2 YYNGEE. This CDR3 is CASSGTTGGRTDTQYF. In nucleotides, the CDR3 is TGTGCCAGCAGCGGGACCACAGGGGGGCGGACAGATACGCAGTATTTT.

Note on this clone: Other DNA sequences within the sample encode an identical CDR3. J is TRBJ1-5 and V is TRBV19; D is perhaps TRBD1 (6 bases). V was trimmed by 5 bases and J by 4 bases, leaving 9 bases between them. Germline V CDR1 and CDR2: LNHDA, SQIVND (reference sequence). This CDR3 spans 13 amino acids. CDR3 residues: CASSGDRNQPQHF. CDR3 coding DNA: TGTGCCAGTAGTGGAGACAGGAATCAGCCCCAGCATTTT.

The gene calls are TRBV28 and TRBJ2-3; no definite D call. The CDR3 extends over 13 amino acids. CDR1 and CDR2 (germline): MDHEN, SYDVKM. The V end lost 1 base, the J end lost 1 base, and 3 bases lay between the germline ends. The CDR3 here is CASSLFGTDTQYF. DNA for the CDR3: TGTGCCAGCAGTTTATTTGGCACAGATACGCAGTATTTT.

J is TRBJ2-7 and V is TRBV4-3, with 7 positions matching TRBD2. The CDR3 contains 14 residues. V dropped 4 bases and J dropped 1; count of bases not matched to a gene: 4. Germline V CDR1 and CDR2: LGHNA, YSLEER. The CDR3 loop is CASSLRLASYEQYF. CDR3 coding DNA: TGCGCCAGCAGCCTACGACTAGCTTCCTACGAGCAGTACTTC.

In this sample, this clone turned up once. The rearrangement links TRBV30 to TRBJ2-6; D unclear. Deletions cut 4 bases from V and 1 base from J, with 5 bases between. Germline CDR1 and CDR2: GTSNPN and SVGIG (reference sequence). This CDR3 is built from 13 residues. As DNA, the CDR3 is TGTGCCTGGACGAAATCTGGGGCCAACGTCCTGACTTTC. This translates into CAWTKSGANVLTF.

This clone was counted once. This CDR3 reads CASSLAGVLGREQYF. The DNA for the CDR3 is TGTGCCAGCAGCTTAGCAGGGGTACTTGGGCGCGAGCAGTACTTC. This sequence joins TRBV11-1 and TRBJ2-7; D might be TRBD1 (5 bases). Per the germline V gene, CDR1 is SGHAT and CDR2 is FQDESV (reference sequence). This CDR3 contains 15 residues. V lost 0 bases, J lost 6 bases, and 15 bases lay in between.

The V call is TRBV9, the J call TRBJ1-6, with D tentatively TRBD1 (6 bases). In germline, CDR1 is SGDLS, CDR2 YYNGEE. The length of the CDR3 is 15 residues. Between the trimmed V and J ends, which lost 0 bases and 5 bases, there was a span of 9 bases. CDR3 nucleotides: TGTGCCAGCAGCGTAGGGGCAGGGGATAATTCACCCCTCCACTTT. It specifies CASSVGAGDNSPLHF. Drawing the rest from reference TRBV9 and TRBJ1-6, the complete variable domain is DSGVTQTPKHLITATGQRVTLRCSPRSGDLSVYWYQQSLDQGLQFLIQYYNGEERAKGNILERFSAQQFPDLHSELNLSSLELGDSALYFCASSVGAGDNSPLHFGNGTRLTVT.

The chain carries TRBV9 and TRBJ2-3; D possibly matches TRBD1 or TRBD2 (5 bases each). V was clipped by 4 bases and J by 1 base, with 13 bases between them. Per the germline V gene, CDR1 is SGDLS and CDR2 is YYNGEE. The CDR3 contains 15 residues. This CDR3 reads CASSTGLTGTDTQYF. The CDR3, as DNA: TGTGCCAGCAGCACAGGACTTACCGGCACAGATACGCAGTATTTT.

This sequence joins TRBV5-1 and TRBJ1-1; 7 bases are shared with TRBD1. The CDR3 covers 15 residues. J was trimmed by 7 bases and V by 0 bases; bases with no gene match: 9. Per the germline V gene, CDR1 is SGHRS and CDR2 is YFSETQ. CDR3 sequence reads: CASSLDGRGLGEAFF. DNA of the CDR3: TGCGCCAGCAGCTTGGATGGCAGGGGGTTGGGTGAAGCTTTCTTT.

As concerns this clone: With a far larger clone one base away, a read error is the likely cause. This chain uses TRBV7-6 with TRBJ2-7, with TRBD1 matching 12 bases. The CDR3 sequence is 16 residues long. V dropped 5 bases and J dropped 5; count of bases not matched to a gene: 10. Germline V gives CDR1 SGHVS, CDR2 FNYEAQ. This chain's CDR3 is CASSHMPGTGGDEQYF. Written as DNA, the CDR3 is TGTGCCAGCAGCCATATGCCCGGGACAGGGGGCGACGAGCAGTACTTC.

The genes are TRBV27 and TRBJ1-1; D is possibly TRBD1 (5 bases). The V end was cut by 0 bases, the J end by 6 bases, with 11 bases between. There are 14 residues in the CDR3. Germline V gene lookup returns CDR1 MNHEY and CDR2 SMNVEV (reference sequence). The CDR3 DNA reads TGTGCCAGCAGTTTATCAGTCGGGGGGGCTGAAGCTTTCTTT. Residues: CASSLSVGGAEAFF.

The chain links TRBV5-4 to TRBJ1-4; 7 bases line up with TRBD1. Germline lookup yields CDR1 SGHNT and CDR2 YYREEE (reference sequence). Unmatched junction bases numbered 5, after V lost 4 bases and J lost 5 bases. The CDR3 is 14 amino acids. In nucleotides, the CDR3 is TGTGCCAGCAGCCGACAGGGCGGCAATGAAAAACTGTTTTTT. The encoded protein is CASSRQGGNEKLFF.

The chain recombines TRBV4-3 with TRBJ2-3, with 9 bases matching TRBD1. Germline values: CDR1 LGHNA, CDR2 YSLEER. The V segment lost 1 base and the J segment 1 base; nucleotides outside the gene matches: 6. The CDR3 is 17 amino acids. The CDR3 is CASSQAVDRGGTDTQYF. The CDR3 region has the DNA TGCGCCAGCAGCCAAGCCGTGGACAGGGGAGGCACAGATACGCAGTATTTT.

V gene TRBV19 combines with J gene TRBJ1-2; TRBD1 aligns across 9 bases. Germline values: CDR1 LNHDA, CDR2 SQIVND (reference sequence). This CDR3 has 13 amino acids. With V trimmed by 10 bases and J by 13 bases, 16 bases remained unmatched. CDR3 loop: CATENRDRDDVTF. The CDR3 DNA reads TGTGCCACCGAAAACCGGGACAGGGATGATGTCACCTTC. Together with reference TRBV19 and TRBJ1-2, the CDR3 gives the full variable domain: DGGITQSPKYLFRKEGQNVTLSCEQNLNHDAMYWYRQDPGQGLRLIYYSQIVNDFQKGDIAEGYSVSREKKESFPLTVTSAQKNPTAFYLCATENRDRDDVTFGSGTRLTVV.

The chain joins TRBV27 to TRBJ1-1; 7 nucleotides line up with TRBD1. The CDR3 loop spans 16 amino acids. V lost 2 bases, J lost 4 bases, and 10 bases stayed unmatched. Germline V gene sequence: CDR1 MNHEY, CDR2 SMNVEV (reference sequence). The CDR3 DNA reads as TGTGCCAGCAGTTTAAGTTCCCCAGGGGGTTTCACTGAAGCTTTCTTT. Amino acids: CASSLSSPGGFTEAFF.

J is TRBJ2-5 and V is TRBV9, with TRBD2 matching over 14 bases. The CDR3 is 15 amino acids. Germline values: CDR1 SGDLS, CDR2 YYNGEE. V shed 3 bases and J 5 bases; nucleotides not matched to a gene: 3. The CDR3 loop is CASSATSGGGETQYF. The CDR3 DNA reads as TGTGCCAGCAGCGCGACTAGCGGGGGGGGTGAGACCCAGTACTTC.

This clone came up a few times. The chain has TRBV18 and TRBJ2-5; tentatively, D is TRBD2 (5 bases). V was clipped by 5 bases and J by 0 bases, with 7 bases between them. The CDR3 has 13 residues. Germline V gene sequence: CDR1 KGHSH, CDR2 LQKENI. In DNA form, the CDR3 reads TGTGCCAGCTCAGTCGGGAACCAAGAGACCCAGTACTTC. This sequence encodes CASSVGNQETQYF.

The chain carries TRBV30 and TRBJ2-3, with D hard to call. The germline CDR1 and CDR2 sequences are GTSNPN and SVGIG (reference sequence). The CDR3 sequence is 13 residues long. Trimming removed 5 bases at V and 2 bases at J, with 11 bases between. The CDR3 protein is CAWGVPPTDTQYF. CDR3 coding DNA: TGTGCCTGGGGGGTGCCCCCCACAGATACGCAGTATTTT. The variable domain in full, completed from reference TRBV30 and TRBJ2-3, reads SQTIHQWPATLVQPVGSPLSLECTVEGTSNPNLYWYRQAAGRGLQLLFYSVGIGQISSEVPQNLSASRPQDRQFILSSKKLLLSDSGFYLCAWGVPPTDTQYFGPGTRLTVL.

This chain uses TRBV5-6 with TRBJ2-3, with 9 bases fitting TRBD2. The CDR3 consists of 15 residues. With V trimmed by 1 base and J by 4 bases, 4 bases remained unmatched. Germline-derived CDR1 and CDR2 are SGHDT and YYEEEE. The CDR3 is CASSLTSGYPDTQYF. CDR3 bases: TGTGCCAGCAGCTTGACTAGCGGGTACCCAGATACGCAGTATTTT.

This chain connects TRBV7-8 to TRBJ2-7; 10 nucleotides agree with TRBD2. The CDR3 is made up of 15 amino acids. Looked up from germline, CDR1 is SGHVS and CDR2 is FQNEAQ. The junction had 9 bases not matched to a gene; V was cut back by 1 base and J by 9 bases. The CDR3 DNA reads TGTGCCAGCAGCTTAGGACGGAGCGGGGGGGGCCGGCAGTACTTC. This encodes CASSLGRSGGGRQYF.

The rearrangement uses TRBV4-1 and TRBJ2-1; unclear D gene. This CDR3 region has 12 residues. The germline V and J ends were trimmed by 4 bases and 8 bases, with 9 bases remaining between them. From germline, CDR1 is MGHRA and CDR2 YSYEKL. The CDR3 is CASSLNGYEQFF. DNA for the CDR3: TGCGCCAGCAGCCTGAACGGCTATGAGCAGTTCTTC.

The V and J genes are TRBV5-4 and TRBJ1-3; D is possibly TRBD1 (5 bases). Germline V gene data show CDR1 as SGHNT and CDR2 as YYREEE (reference sequence). The ends were cut back, 1 base at V and 8 bases at J, with 10 bases in the middle. The CDR3 is made up of 13 amino acids. This chain's CDR3 is CASSLRMGDTIYF. CDR3 nucleotides: TGTGCCAGCAGCTTGAGGATGGGGGACACCATATATTTT.

J is TRBJ2-6 and V is TRBV21-1; the table names TRBD2, a call not compared with the DNA. TRBV21-1 has pseudogene status. This CDR3 contains 16 residues. CDR3 nucleotide sequence: TGTGCCAGCAGCAATTTTGCGGGATCTGGGGCCAACGTCCTGACTTTC. Residues: CASSNFAGSGANVLTF.

The chain joins TRBV19 to TRBJ2-1; D is ambiguous. Germline CDR1 LNHDA, CDR2 SQIVND (reference sequence). The CDR3 has 13 residues. Trimming removed 1 base from V and 7 bases from J, with 8 bases in between. The CDR3 loop reads CASSIAQVNEQFF. The DNA for the CDR3 is TGTGCCAGTAGTATAGCTCAGGTAAATGAGCAGTTCTTC. The complete variable domain, with remaining parts taken from reference TRBV19 and TRBJ2-1, reads DGGITQSPKYLFRKEGQNVTLSCEQNLNHDAMYWYRQDPGQGLRLIYYSQIVNDFQKGDIAEGYSVSREKKESFPLTVTSAQKNPTAFYLCASSIAQVNEQFFGPGTRLTVL.

This rearrangement joins TRBV7-2 to TRBJ1-5; unclear D gene. V was clipped by 5 bases and J by 3 bases, with 14 bases between them. Germline CDR1 and CDR2: SGHTA and FQGNSA. This CDR3 contains 15 residues. This CDR3 is CASSPNPRSNQPQHF. The CDR3 DNA reads TGTGCCAGCAGCCCCAATCCGAGGTCCAATCAGCCCCAGCATTTT.

This clone has a handful of counts. The chain links TRBV7-2 to TRBJ1-2; D is undetermined. The CDR3 extends over 14 amino acids. The germline V and J ends were trimmed by 3 bases and 3 bases, with 11 bases remaining between them. Germline CDR1 is SGHTA and CDR2 is FQGNSA. CDR3 nucleotides: TGTGCCAGCAGCTTCGGACTCGCCGACTATGGCTACACCTTC. Its protein is CASSFGLADYGYTF.

This chain uses TRBV27 with TRBJ1-4; unclear D gene. This CDR3 has 14 residues. V gave up 6 bases and J gave up 12 bases, with 20 bases separating them. Germline V gene sequence: CDR1 MNHEY, CDR2 SMNVEV (reference sequence). The CDR3 reads CASRPPRPPEELFF. The CDR3 nucleotides read TGTGCCAGCAGACCTCCTAGGCCGCCGGAGGAACTGTTTTTT.

The chain recombines TRBV6-6 with TRBJ2-2, with D possibly TRBD2 on 6 matching bases. Trimming stripped 0 bases from V and 6 bases from J, with 11 bases between. This CDR3 contains 15 residues. CDR1 is MNHNY, CDR2 SVGAGI, per germline (reference sequence). The chain's CDR3 is CASSYSAGSAGELFF. CDR3 nucleotides: TGTGCCAGCAGTTACTCGGCGGGGAGCGCCGGGGAGCTGTTTTTT.

The chain combines TRBV7-2 with TRBJ2-3; D is undetermined. Trimming shortened V by 6 bases and J by 2 bases, and 6 bases separated the two germline ends. This CDR3 is built from 12 residues. Germline V gene data show CDR1 as SGHTA and CDR2 as FQGNSA. The CDR3 DNA is TGTGCCAGCAGTTCCCTCACAGATACGCAGTATTTT. Translated: CASSSLTDTQYF.

The chain links TRBV10-3 to TRBJ2-7, with D possibly being TRBD1 (6 bases). The germline V gene encodes CDR1 ENHRY and CDR2 SYGVKD. V lost 2 bases to trimming and J lost 7 bases, with 15 bases between them. The CDR3 covers 14 residues. The CDR3 loop is CAISEDDRFGEQYF. CDR3 DNA sequence: TGTGCCATCAGTGAGGACGACAGGTTTGGAGAGCAGTACTTC.